The present TCR beta chain was sequenced within a study of blood T cell repertoires in COVID-19. Overall study: Samples of COVID-19 (acute and convalescent) were obtained from the United States, Italy and Spain. PBMCs, B-cell-depleted T cells, or T cells provided the cDNA or gDNA that made up the material.

Comment on this clone: One end of the junction varies from germline; a read error may be responsible. Other DNA sequences in this sample translate to the same CDR3.

Authors' methods: Reference gene primer amplification gave estimated nucleated cell counts. Using immunoSEQ multiplex PCR, the repertoire was profiled, and TCRdb retains in-frame clones only, with some absent. V and J calls and clone size are copied from that table; D and trimming were computed from the DNA. The table records hundreds of thousands of clones, around 87% of them present only once. The CDR3 runs 14 residues. Per the germline V gene, CDR1 is SNHLY and CDR2 is FYNNEI. The sequenced sample consisted of peripheral blood. The sequence was obtained from a woman between 50 and 59 years old with active or convalescent COVID-19. The chain links TRBV2 to TRBJ2-7; tentatively, D is TRBD1 (6 bases). In nucleotides, the CDR3 is TGTGCCAGCACTGAACAGGGATCGTCTTACGAGCAGTACTTC. This encodes CASTEQGSSYEQYF.